Ten or more counts support the clone carrying this T cell receptor (beta chain). What it binds is unknown. With V trimmed by 3 bases and J by 5 bases, 6 bases remained unmatched. CDR3 length equals 15 residues. CDR1 and CDR2 from the germline V gene are MDHEN and SYDVKM. The TCRbeta library was prepared with unique molecular identifiers. TCRdb analysed the PCR reads with MiXCR anew, one entry per CDR3 protein. The sample has 700,000 or so distinct CDR3 sequences; less than 15% are singletons. The entry originates in a study of T-cell reconstitution after alpha-beta-depleted transplantation in children. Study conclusions and caveats: Reports say that about two months after transplant, the alpha-beta T cells came out of several hundred graft clones that had expanded. One year post-transplant, T-cell counts and diversity were largely derived from T cells produced anew. In some patients, recipient T cells and intrathymic progenitors surviving conditioning explained high day-60 diversity.

Specimen: PBMCs, collected before TCRalphabeta/CD19-depleted stem cell transplant. The V and J genes are TRBV28 and TRBJ1-1, with 10 bases lining up with TRBD1. The receptor was derived from a girl aged 2 to 10 with congenital amegakaryocytic thrombocytopenia, due to receive a stem cell transplant. The CDR3 region is CASSFPRDRGTEAFF. In DNA form, the CDR3 reads TGTGCCAGCAGTTTCCCCCGGGACAGGGGTACTGAAGCTTTCTTT.